This T cell receptor beta chain comes out of a study of OX40 agonist ivuxolimab in advanced cancers. TCRdb keeps only in-frame clones here, not all; method: immunoSEQ multiplex PCR. This table has fewer than 90,000 clones, roughly 86% appearing once. Trimming cost V 3 bases and J 0 bases, with 16 bases left between them. Germline V CDR1 and CDR2: SGHNT, YYREEE (reference sequence). The CDR3 spans 17 residues. The sample was CD4+ or CD8+ T cells sorted from blood, taken in a trial of the OX40 agonist ivuxolimab. The chain uses TRBV5-4 and TRBJ1-5; a weak D match, TRBD1 (6 bases). This TCR was sampled from an adult with an advanced solid tumor such as melanoma, head and neck, liver or kidney cancer. DNA of the CDR3: TGTGCCAGCAGCTCTGGGGGCCAGCTCTATAGCAATCAGCCCCAGCATTTT. Its protein is CASSSGGQLYSNQPQHF.